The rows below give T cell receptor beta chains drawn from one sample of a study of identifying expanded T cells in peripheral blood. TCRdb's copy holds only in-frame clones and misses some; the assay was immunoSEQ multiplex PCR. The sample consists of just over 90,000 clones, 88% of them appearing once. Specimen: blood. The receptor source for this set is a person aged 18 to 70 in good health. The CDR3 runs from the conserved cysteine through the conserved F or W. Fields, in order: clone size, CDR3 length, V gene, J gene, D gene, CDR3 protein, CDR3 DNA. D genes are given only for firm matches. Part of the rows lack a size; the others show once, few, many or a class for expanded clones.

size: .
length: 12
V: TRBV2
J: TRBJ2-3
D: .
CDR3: CASSVDSNTQYF
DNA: TGTGCCAGCAGTGTGGACAGCAATACGCAGTATTTT

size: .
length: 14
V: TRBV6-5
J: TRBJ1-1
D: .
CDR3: CASSYSNTNPEAFF
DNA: TGTGCCAGCAGTTACTCGAACACAAACCCTGAAGCTTTCTTT

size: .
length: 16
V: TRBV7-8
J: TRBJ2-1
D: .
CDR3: CASSLSGGNFYNEQFF
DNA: TGTGCCAGCAGCTTATCCGGGGGAAACTTTTACAATGAGCAGTTCTTC

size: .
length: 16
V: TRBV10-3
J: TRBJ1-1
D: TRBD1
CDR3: CAISEESGQGGTEAFF
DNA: TGTGCCATCAGTGAGGAATCCGGACAGGGAGGGACTGAAGCTTTCTTT

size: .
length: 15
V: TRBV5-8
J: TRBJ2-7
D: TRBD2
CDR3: CASSHGLAESYEQYF
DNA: TGTGCCAGCAGCCATGGACTAGCGGAGTCCTACGAGCAGTACTTC

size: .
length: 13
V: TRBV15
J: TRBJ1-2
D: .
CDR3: CATSRVWDYGYTF
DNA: TGTGCCACCAGCAGAGTGTGGGACTATGGCTACACCTTC

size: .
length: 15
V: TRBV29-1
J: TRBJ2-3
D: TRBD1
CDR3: CSVATRGPGTDTQYF
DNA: TGCAGCGTTGCAACCAGGGGGCCCGGCACAGATACGCAGTATTTT

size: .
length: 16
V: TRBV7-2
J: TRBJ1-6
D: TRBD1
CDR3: CASSSSGGSYNSPLHF
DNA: TGTGCCAGCAGCTCCTCAGGGGGGTCCTATAATTCACCCCTCCACTTT

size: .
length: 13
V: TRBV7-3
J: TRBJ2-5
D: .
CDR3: CASSRTGRETQYF
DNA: TGTGCCAGCAGCAGAACAGGGCGCGAGACCCAGTACTTC

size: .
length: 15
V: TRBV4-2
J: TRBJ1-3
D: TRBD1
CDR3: CASSRDRTSGNTIYF
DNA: TGTGCCAGCAGCCGGGACAGAACTTCTGGAAACACCATATATTTT

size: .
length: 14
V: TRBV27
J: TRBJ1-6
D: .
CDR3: CASSLGVKGSPLHF
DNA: TGTGCCAGCAGTTTAGGGGTGAAGGGTTCACCCCTCCACTTT

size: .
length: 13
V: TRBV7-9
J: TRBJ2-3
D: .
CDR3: CASNPTLIDTQYF
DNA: TGTGCCAGCAACCCTACATTGATAGATACGCAGTATTTT

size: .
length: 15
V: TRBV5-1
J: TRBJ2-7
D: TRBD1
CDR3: CASSSVGTGVTEQYF
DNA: TGCGCCAGCAGCTCCGTCGGGACAGGGGTGACCGAGCAGTACTTC

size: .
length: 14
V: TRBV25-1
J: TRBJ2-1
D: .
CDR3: CASSEGGLYNEQFF
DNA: TGTGCCAGCAGTGAGGGGGGGCTGTACAATGAGCAGTTCTTC

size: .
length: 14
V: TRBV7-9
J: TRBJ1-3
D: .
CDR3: CASSSQSTVYTIYF
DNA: TGTGCCAGCAGCTCGCAGAGTACGGTATACACCATATATTTT

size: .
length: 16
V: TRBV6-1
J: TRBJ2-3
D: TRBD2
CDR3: CASSEASGLVTDTQYF
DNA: TGTGCCAGCAGTGAAGCGTCGGGACTAGTGACAGATACGCAGTATTTT

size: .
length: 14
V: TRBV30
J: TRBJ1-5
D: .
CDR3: CAWSVLQGGQPQHF
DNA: TGTGCCTGGAGTGTCCTACAGGGAGGTCAGCCCCAGCATTTT

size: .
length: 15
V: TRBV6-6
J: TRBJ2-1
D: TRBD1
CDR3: CASSPRQGSYNEQFF
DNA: TGTGCCAGCAGCCCCAGACAGGGATCCTACAATGAGCAGTTCTTC

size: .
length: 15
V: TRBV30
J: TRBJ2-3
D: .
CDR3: CAWSVRGTLTDTQYF
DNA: TGTGCCTGGAGTGTCCGCGGGACCCTCACAGATACGCAGTATTTT

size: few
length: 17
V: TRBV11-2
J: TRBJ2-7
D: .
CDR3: CASSGRGLGLADYEQYF
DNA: TGTGCCAGCAGCGGTAGGGGGTTGGGGCTAGCGGACTACGAGCAGTACTTC

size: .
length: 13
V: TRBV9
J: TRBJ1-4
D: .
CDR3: CASSSQGSEKLFF
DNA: TGTGCCAGCAGCTCACAGGGTTCTGAAAAACTGTTTTTT

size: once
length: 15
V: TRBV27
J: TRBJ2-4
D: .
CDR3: CASSLALLGANIQYF
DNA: TGTGCCAGCAGTTTAGCGCTACTAGGGGCAAACATTCAGTACTTC